Here is one TCR beta chain with its context. The CDR3 is 16 amino acids. Looked up from germline, CDR1 is SGHAT and CDR2 is FQNNGV. The V and J ends lost 1 base and 8 bases, in that order; junction bases with no gene match: 9. Here immunoSEQ multiplex PCR was the method, and the copy in TCRdb shows in-frame clones only, minus some. The sample includes more than 250,000 clones, almost 90% of them seen just once. This sample was taken from a study of blood T cell repertoires in COVID-19. Study summary: The United States, Italy and Spain supplied acute and convalescent COVID-19 samples. Sample material is recorded as cDNA or gDNA derived from T cells, B-cell-depleted T cells, or PBMCs.

Sample: PBMCs or T cells enriched from blood (not recorded which). The TCR was taken from a young woman with acute COVID-19. This sequence joins TRBV11-2 and TRBJ2-1; 9 nucleotides align to TRBD2. The CDR3 loop is CASSLAGGRANDEQFF. The CDR3 bases are TGTGCCAGCAGCTTAGCAGGCGGGAGGGCCAATGATGAGCAGTTCTTC. Full variable domain (outside the CDR3, taken from reference TRBV11-2 and TRBJ2-1): EAGVAQSPRYKIIEKRQSVAFWCNPISGHATLYWYQQILGQGPKLLIQFQNNGVVDDSQLPKDRFSAERLKGVDSTLKIQPAKLEDSAVYLCASSLAGGRANDEQFFGPGTRLTVL.